This TCR beta chain derives from a study of T-cell reconstitution after alpha-beta-depleted transplantation in children. This CDR3 has 14 amino acids. Germline CDR1 SEHNR, CDR2 FQNEAQ (reference sequence). V lost 5 bases and J 5 bases, leaving 15 bases between the germline ends. The authors prepared the TCRbeta library with unique molecular identifiers. TCRdb reprocessed the PCR reads with MiXCR, giving one entry per CDR3 protein. Among about 640,000 distinct CDR3 sequences listed, about 15% were seen once. The V call is TRBV7-9, the J call TRBJ1-2, with a tentative D call TRBD1 (5 bases). Sample: PBMCs from the stem cell graft donor, taken from the stem cell graft. This clonotype was obtained from a human donor who donated a stem cell graft to a child with acute myeloid leukemia. CDR3 sequence (DNA): TGTGCCAGCAGCCTGGGGACGATCGGGTATGGCTACACCTTC. This gives the protein CASSLGTIGYGYTF.